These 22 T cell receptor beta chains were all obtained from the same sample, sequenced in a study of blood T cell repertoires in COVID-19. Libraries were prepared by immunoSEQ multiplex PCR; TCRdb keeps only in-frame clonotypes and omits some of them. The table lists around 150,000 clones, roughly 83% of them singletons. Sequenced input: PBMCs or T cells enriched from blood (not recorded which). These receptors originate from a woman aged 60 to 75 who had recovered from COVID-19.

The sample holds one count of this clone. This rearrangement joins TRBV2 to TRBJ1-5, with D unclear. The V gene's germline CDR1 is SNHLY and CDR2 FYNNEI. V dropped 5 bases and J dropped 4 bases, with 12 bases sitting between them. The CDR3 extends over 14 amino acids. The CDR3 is CASSPRWENQPQHF. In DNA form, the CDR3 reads TGTGCCAGCAGTCCCCGATGGGAGAATCAGCCCCAGCATTTT.

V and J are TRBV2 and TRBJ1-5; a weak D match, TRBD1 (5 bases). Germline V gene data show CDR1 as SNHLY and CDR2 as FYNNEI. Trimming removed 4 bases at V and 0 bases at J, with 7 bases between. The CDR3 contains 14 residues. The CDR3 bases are TGTGCCAGCAGTGGACAGAGTAGCAATCAGCCCCAGCATTTT. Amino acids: CASSGQSSNQPQHF.

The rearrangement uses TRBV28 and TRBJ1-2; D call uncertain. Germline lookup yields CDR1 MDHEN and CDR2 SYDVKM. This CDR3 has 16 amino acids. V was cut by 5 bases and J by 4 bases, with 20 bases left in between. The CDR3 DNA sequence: TGTGCCAGCAGTCTCCAAACGGAGGGAACGGTCTATGGCTACACCTTC. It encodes CASSLQTEGTVYGYTF.

The chain's CDR3 is CASTWDRGAYNEQFF. Written as DNA, the CDR3 is TGTGCCAGTACCTGGGACAGGGGGGCCTACAATGAGCAGTTCTTC. The chain links TRBV19 to TRBJ2-1; 11 bases are a match to TRBD1. The V gene end was trimmed by 7 bases and the J gene end by 2 bases; junction bases not matched to a gene: 4. Looked up from germline, CDR1 is LNHDA and CDR2 is SQIVND (reference sequence). The CDR3 has 15 amino acids.

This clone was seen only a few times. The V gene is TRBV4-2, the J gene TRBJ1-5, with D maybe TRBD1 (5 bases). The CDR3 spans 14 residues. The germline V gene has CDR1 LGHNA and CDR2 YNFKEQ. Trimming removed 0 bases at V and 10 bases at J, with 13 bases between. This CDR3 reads CASSQDQGVPPQHF. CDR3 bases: TGTGCCAGCAGCCAAGATCAAGGGGTTCCTCCCCAGCATTTT.

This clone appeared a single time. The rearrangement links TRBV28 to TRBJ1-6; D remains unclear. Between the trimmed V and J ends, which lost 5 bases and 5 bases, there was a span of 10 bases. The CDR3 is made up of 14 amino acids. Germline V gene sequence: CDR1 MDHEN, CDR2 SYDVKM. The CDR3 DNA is TGTGCCAGCAGTCCGTCCGGGAATAATTCACCCCTCCACTTT. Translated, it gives CASSPSGNNSPLHF.

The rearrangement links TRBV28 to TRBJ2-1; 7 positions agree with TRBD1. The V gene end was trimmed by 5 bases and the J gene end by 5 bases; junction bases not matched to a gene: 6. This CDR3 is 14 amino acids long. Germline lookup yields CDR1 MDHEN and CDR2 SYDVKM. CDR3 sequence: CASSTGQVDNEQFF. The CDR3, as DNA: TGTGCCAGCAGTACCGGACAGGTAGACAATGAGCAGTTCTTC.

For the CDR3, the DNA is TGCGCCAGCAGCTTTGCCGGGGCGAACACCGGGGAGCTGTTTTTT. This encodes CASSFAGANTGELFF. The J gene is TRBJ2-2, the V gene TRBV5-1; a possible D gene is TRBD2 (5 bases). V lost 2 bases, J lost 0 bases, and 8 bases lay in between. The V gene's germline CDR1 is SGHRS and CDR2 YFSETQ. This CDR3 has 15 amino acids.

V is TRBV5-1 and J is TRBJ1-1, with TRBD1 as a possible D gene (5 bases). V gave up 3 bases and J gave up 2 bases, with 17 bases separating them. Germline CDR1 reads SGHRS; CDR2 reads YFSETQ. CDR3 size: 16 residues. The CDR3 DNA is TGCGCCAGCAGCTCCACCCAGGGTAGAATTAACACTGAAGCTTTCTTT. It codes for CASSSTQGRINTEAFF.

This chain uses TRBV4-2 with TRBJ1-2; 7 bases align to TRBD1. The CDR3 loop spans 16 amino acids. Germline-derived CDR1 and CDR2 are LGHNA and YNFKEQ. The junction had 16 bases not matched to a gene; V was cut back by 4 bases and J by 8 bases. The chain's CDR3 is CASSPPGTETSGGYTF. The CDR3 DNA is TGTGCCAGCAGCCCTCCCGGGACAGAGACTTCAGGGGGCTACACCTTC.

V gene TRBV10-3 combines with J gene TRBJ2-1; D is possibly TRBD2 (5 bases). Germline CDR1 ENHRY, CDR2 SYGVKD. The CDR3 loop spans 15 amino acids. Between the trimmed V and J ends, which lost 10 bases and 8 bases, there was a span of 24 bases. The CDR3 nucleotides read TGTGCCACCGACTCGTTTAGTCGGGAACGGGATGAGCAGTTCTTC. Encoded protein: CATDSFSRERDEQFF.

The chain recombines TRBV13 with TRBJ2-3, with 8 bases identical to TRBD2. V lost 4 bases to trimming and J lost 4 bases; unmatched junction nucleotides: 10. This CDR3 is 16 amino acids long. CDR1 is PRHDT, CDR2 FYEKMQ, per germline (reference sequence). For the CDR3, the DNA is TGTGCCAGCAGCTGGTCCCTTCGGGGGGGTTCAGATACGCAGTATTTT. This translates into CASSWSLRGGSDTQYF. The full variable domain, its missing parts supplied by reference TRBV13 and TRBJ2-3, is AAGVIQSPRHLIKEKRETATLKCYPIPRHDTVYWYQQGPGQDPQFLISFYEKMQSDKGSIPDRFSAQQFSDYHSELNMSSLELGDSALYFCASSWSLRGGSDTQYFGPGTRLTVL.

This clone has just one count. The CDR3 here is CASSARDYYTQYF. Here the CDR3 DNA reads TGTGCCAGCAGCGCCCGGGACTACTATACGCAGTATTTT. This chain links TRBV13 with TRBJ2-3; 7 bases line up with TRBD2. CDR1 is PRHDT, CDR2 FYEKMQ, per germline (reference sequence). The V and J ends lost 5 bases and 7 bases, in that order; junction bases with no gene match: 6. The CDR3 contains 13 residues.

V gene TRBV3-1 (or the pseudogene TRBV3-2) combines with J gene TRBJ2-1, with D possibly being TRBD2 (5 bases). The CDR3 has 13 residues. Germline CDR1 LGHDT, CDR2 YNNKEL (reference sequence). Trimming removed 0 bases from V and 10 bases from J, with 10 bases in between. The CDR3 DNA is TGTGCCAGCAGCCAAGACCGACTAAACGAGCAGTTCTTC. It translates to CASSQDRLNEQFF.

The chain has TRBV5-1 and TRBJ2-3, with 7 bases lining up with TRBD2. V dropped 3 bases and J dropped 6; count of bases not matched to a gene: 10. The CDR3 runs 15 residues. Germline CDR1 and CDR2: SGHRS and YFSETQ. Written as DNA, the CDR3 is TGCGCCAGCAGCTCCAGCGGGGCTGGGGGGGATACGCAGTATTTT. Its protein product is CASSSSGAGGDTQYF. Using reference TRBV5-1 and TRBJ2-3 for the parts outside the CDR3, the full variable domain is KAGVTQTPRYLIKTRGQQVTLSCSPISGHRSVSWYQQTPGQGLQFLFEYFSETQRNKGNFPGRFSGRQFSNSRSEMNVSTLELGDSALYLCASSSSGAGGDTQYFGPGTRLTVL.

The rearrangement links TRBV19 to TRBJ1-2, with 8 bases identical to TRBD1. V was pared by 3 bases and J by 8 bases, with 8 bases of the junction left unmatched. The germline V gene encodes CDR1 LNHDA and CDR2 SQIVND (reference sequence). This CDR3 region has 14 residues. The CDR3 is CASSMIGQGGGYTF. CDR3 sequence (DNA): TGTGCCAGTAGTATGATCGGACAGGGTGGCGGCTACACCTTC.

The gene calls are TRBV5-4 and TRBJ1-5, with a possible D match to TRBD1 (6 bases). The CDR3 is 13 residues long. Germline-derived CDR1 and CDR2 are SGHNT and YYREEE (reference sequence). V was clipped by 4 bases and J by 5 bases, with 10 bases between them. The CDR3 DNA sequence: TGTGCCAGCAGCGGGGGGGCCGATCAGCCCCAGCATTTT. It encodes CASSGGADQPQHF.

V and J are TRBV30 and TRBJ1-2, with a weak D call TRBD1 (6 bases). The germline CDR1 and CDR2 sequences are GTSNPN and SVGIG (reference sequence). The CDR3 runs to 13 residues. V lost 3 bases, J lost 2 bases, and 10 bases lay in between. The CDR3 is CAWSRGTNYGYTF. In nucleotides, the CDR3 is TGTGCCTGGAGCAGGGGAACCAACTATGGCTACACCTTC. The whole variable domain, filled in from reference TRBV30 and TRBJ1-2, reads SQTIHQWPATLVQPVGSPLSLECTVEGTSNPNLYWYRQAAGRGLQLLFYSVGIGQISSEVPQNLSASRPQDRQFILSSKKLLLSDSGFYLCAWSRGTNYGYTFGSGTRLTVV.

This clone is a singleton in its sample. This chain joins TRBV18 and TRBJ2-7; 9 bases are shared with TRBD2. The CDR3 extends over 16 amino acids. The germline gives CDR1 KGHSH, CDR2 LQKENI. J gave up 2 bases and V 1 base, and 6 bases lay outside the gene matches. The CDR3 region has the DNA TGTGCCAGCTCACCACGAGCTAGCGGGACTACCTACGAGCAGTACTTC. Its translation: CASSPRASGTTYEQYF.

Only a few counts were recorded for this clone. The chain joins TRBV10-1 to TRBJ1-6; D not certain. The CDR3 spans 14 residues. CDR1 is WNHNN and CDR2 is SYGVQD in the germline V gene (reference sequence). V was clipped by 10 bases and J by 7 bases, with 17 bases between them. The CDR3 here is CATYSPPPNSPLHF. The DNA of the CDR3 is TGCGCCACCTATAGTCCTCCCCCCAATTCACCCCTCCACTTT.

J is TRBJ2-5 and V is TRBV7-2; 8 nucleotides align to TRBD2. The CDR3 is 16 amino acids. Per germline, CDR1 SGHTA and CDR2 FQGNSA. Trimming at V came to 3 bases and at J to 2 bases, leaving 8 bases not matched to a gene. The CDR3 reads CASSFPRGGPQETQYF. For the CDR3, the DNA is TGTGCCAGCAGCTTTCCCCGGGGGGGCCCTCAAGAGACCCAGTACTTC.

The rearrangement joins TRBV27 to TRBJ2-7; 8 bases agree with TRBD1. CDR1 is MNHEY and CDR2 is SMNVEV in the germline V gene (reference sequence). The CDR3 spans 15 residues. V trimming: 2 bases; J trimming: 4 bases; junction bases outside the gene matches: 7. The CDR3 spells CASSLLQGATYEQYF. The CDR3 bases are TGTGCCAGCAGTTTACTTCAGGGGGCAACGTACGAGCAGTACTTC.